The 2 T cell receptor beta chains below were found in one sample sequenced in a study of cytomegalovirus exposure and HLA in healthy donors. The PCR ran on 60 Vbeta and 13 Jbeta primers. Repertoires were generated with immunoSEQ multiplex PCR, while TCRdb's copy carries only in-frame clones and drops some. The table includes 100,000 or so clones, approximately 73% detected once. Sequenced input: PBMCs. The receptors originated from a woman in her 50s in good health and CMV-seropositive.

The chain couples TRBV27 to TRBJ1-5; TRBD1 might be the D (6 bases). The ends were cut back, 3 bases at V and 1 base at J, with 13 bases in the middle. The CDR3 loop spans 16 amino acids. CDR1 is MNHEY and CDR2 is SMNVEV in the germline V gene (reference sequence). The CDR3 coding sequence is TGTGCCAGCAGTTTCCGAACGGGGGGCAGCAATCAGCCCCAGCATTTT. This encodes CASSFRTGGSNQPQHF.

CDR3 DNA: TGTGCCAGCGGGAGTACTGGCTATGGCTACACCTTC. It specifies CASGSTGYGYTF. V usage is TRBV9 and J usage is TRBJ1-2, with D uncertain. This CDR3 comprises 12 residues. Germline-derived CDR1 and CDR2 are SGDLS and YYNGEE. Trimming left V 7 bases short and J 4 bases short, with 11 bases between.